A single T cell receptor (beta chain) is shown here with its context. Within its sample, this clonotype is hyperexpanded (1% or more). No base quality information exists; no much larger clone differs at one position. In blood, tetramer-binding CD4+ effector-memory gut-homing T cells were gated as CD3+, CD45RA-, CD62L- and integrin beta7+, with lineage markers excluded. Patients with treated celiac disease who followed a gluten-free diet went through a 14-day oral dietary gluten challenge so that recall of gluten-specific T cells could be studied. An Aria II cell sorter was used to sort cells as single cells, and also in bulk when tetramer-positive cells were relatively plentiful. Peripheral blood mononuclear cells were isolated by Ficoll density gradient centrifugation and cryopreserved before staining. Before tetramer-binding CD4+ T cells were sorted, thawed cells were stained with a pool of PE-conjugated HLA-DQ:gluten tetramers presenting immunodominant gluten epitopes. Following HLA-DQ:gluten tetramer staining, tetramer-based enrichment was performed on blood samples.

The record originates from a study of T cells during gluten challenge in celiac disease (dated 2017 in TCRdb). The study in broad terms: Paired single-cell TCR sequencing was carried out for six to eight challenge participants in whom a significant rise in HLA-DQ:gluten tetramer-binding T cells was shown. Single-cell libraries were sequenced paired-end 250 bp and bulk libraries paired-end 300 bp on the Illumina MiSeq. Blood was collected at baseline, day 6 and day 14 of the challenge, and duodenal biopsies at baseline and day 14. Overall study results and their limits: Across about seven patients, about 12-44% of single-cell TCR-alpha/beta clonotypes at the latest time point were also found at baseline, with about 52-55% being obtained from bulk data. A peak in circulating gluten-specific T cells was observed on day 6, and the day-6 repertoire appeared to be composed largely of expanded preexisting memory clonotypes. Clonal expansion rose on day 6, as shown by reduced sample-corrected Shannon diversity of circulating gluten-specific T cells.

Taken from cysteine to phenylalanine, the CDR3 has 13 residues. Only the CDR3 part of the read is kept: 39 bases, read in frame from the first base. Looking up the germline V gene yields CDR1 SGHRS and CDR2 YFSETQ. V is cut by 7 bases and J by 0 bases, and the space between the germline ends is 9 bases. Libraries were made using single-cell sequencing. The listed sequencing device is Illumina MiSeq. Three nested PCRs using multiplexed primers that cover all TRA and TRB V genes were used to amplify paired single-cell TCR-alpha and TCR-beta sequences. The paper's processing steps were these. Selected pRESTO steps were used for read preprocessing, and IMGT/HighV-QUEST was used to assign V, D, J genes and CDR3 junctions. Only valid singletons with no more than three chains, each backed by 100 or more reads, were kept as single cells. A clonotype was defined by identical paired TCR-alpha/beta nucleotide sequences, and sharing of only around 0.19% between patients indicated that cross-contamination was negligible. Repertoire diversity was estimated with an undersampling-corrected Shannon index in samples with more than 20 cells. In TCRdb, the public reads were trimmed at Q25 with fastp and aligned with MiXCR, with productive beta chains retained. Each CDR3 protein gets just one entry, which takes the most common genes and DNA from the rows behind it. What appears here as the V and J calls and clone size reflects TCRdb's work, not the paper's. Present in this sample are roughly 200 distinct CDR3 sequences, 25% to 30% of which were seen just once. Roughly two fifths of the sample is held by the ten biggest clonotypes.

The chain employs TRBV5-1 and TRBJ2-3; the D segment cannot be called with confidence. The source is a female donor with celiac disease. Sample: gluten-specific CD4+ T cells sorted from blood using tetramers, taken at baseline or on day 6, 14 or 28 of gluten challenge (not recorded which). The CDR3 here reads CASCIRSTDTQYF. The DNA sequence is TGCGCCAGCTGTATCCGAAGCACAGATACGCAGTATTTT.